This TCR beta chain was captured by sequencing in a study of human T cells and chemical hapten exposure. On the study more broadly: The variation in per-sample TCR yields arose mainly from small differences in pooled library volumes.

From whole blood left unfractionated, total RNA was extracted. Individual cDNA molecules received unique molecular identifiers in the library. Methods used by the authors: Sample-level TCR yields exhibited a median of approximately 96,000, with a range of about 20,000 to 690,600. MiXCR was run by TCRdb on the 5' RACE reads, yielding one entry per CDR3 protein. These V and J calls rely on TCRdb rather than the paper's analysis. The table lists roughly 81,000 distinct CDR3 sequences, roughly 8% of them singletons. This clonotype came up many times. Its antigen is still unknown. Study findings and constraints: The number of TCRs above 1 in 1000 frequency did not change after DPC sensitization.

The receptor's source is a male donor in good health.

The CDR3 sequence: CSARSWYSYNEQFF. Here the CDR3 DNA reads TGCAGTGCTAGAAGCTGGTACTCCTACAATGAGCAGTTCTTC. The rearrangement links TRBV20-1 to TRBJ2-1; D is undetermined. The ends were cut back, 2 bases at V and 0 bases at J, with 8 bases in the middle. Germline V gene lookup returns CDR1 DFQATT and CDR2 SNEGSKA (reference sequence). This CDR3 spans 14 amino acids.